This entry is about one T cell receptor beta chain. As yet, its antigen is unknown. Data came from immunoSEQ multiplex PCR; TCRdb stores just in-frame clones and leaves some out. The table records some 98,000 clones, around four fifths of them present only once. This entry is derived from a study of radiotherapy plus CTLA-4 blockade in lung cancer. At the level of the study: Disease control was seen in over 25% of patients, objective responses in approximately 20%.

The CDR3 spans 12 residues. The V end lost 4 bases, the J end lost 6 bases, and 7 bases lay between the germline ends. The germline gives CDR1 MNHEY, CDR2 SMNVEV (reference sequence). Study-wide points: Peripheral blood showed expansion of tumor-derived TCR clones after radiotherapy and ipilimumab.

Patients with chemo-refractory metastatic non-small-cell lung cancer received focal radiation plus CTLA-4 blockade with ipilimumab. The V and J genes are TRBV27 and TRBJ1-5; no reliable D call. The clonotype comes from a human donor with non-small cell lung cancer who had a partial response to radiotherapy plus ipilimumab. Sequencing used peripheral blood, obtained from a patient treated with radiotherapy plus ipilimumab. CDR3 region: CASSSGAQPQHF. CDR3 DNA: TGTGCCAGCAGTTCGGGTGCTCAGCCCCAGCATTTT.